The 24 T cell receptor beta chains below come from one sample, sequenced in a study of control samples from healthy donors and cancer patients. Measured with immunoSEQ multiplex PCR; TCRdb has only the in-frame clones, and not every one. The sample includes about 94,000 clones, 75% to 95% seen only once; the top ten take about 4%. Sequenced material: blood. The receptor source for this set is a woman aged 18-29 years in good health.

CDR3 DNA: TGCAGCGTTCGAGATGACGGTCGGAACACTGAAGCTTTCTTT. Amino acid sequence: CSVRDDGRNTEAFF. The chain carries TRBV29-1 and TRBJ1-1, with D uncertain. Trimming took off 5 bases at V and 1 base at J, with 14 bases between the two ends. Germline V lookup: CDR1 SQVTM, CDR2 ANQGSEA. CDR3 length equals 14 residues.

V and J are TRBV24-1 and TRBJ2-1, with TRBD1 as a possible D gene (5 bases). The germline V and J ends were trimmed by 6 bases and 2 bases, with 7 bases remaining between them. The V gene's germline CDR1 is KGHDR and CDR2 SFDVKD. This CDR3 is 13 amino acids long. The CDR3 region is CATSQTAYNEQFF. The CDR3 coding sequence is TGTGCCACCAGTCAGACAGCCTACAATGAGCAGTTCTTC.

The V call is TRBV5-4, the J call TRBJ1-2; a weak D match, TRBD1 (6 bases). There are 14 residues in the CDR3. The V gene lost 4 bases and the J gene lost 5 bases, with 15 bases spanning the gap. Germline values: CDR1 SGHNT, CDR2 YYREEE (reference sequence). In DNA form, the CDR3 reads TGTGCCAGCAGCGTGTCGGACAGAGATTATGGCTACACCTTC. This codes for CASSVSDRDYGYTF.

The J gene is TRBJ1-4, the V gene TRBV27, with 10 bases identical to TRBD1. Germline V gives CDR1 MNHEY, CDR2 SMNVEV (reference sequence). This CDR3 has 17 residues. V was clipped by 6 bases and J by 1 base; unmatched bases: 8. CDR3 nucleotides: TGTGCCAGCAGGCCTGGACAGGGGGACGTAACTAATGAAAAACTGTTTTTT. Its translation: CASRPGQGDVTNEKLFF.

This chain links TRBV5-4 with TRBJ1-1; D is uncertain. Trimming took 4 bases from V and 3 from J, leaving 13 bases between them. This CDR3 contains 14 residues. The germline V gene has CDR1 SGHNT and CDR2 YYREEE (reference sequence). CDR3 amino acids: CASSQGRGYTEAFF. The CDR3 nucleotides are TGTGCCAGCAGCCAAGGACGGGGTTACACTGAAGCTTTCTTT. Full variable domain (rest looked up from reference TRBV5-4 and TRBJ1-1): ETGVTQSPTHLIKTRGQQVTLRCSSQSGHNTVSWYQQALGQGPQFIFQYYREEENGRGNFPPRFSGLQFPNYSSELNVNALELDDSALYLCASSQGRGYTEAFFGQGTRLTVV.

V is TRBV4-1 and J is TRBJ1-4; D is unclear. The ends were cut back, 1 base at V and 3 bases at J, with 12 bases in the middle. From germline, CDR1 is MGHRA and CDR2 YSYEKL. The CDR3 covers 16 residues. CDR3 bases: TGCGCCAGCAGCCAAGCGGGTGGCCGATCTAATGAAAAACTGTTTTTT. This gives the protein CASSQAGGRSNEKLFF.

The gene calls are TRBV5-4 and TRBJ2-7, with TRBD2 identical over 7 bases. Trimming cost V 4 bases and J 7 bases; bases outside gene matches: 5. The CDR3 runs to 12 residues. Germline loops: CDR1 SGHNT, CDR2 YYREEE (reference sequence). CDR3 DNA: TGTGCCAGCAGCCAGGTGGGAGGGGAGCAGTACTTC. This sequence encodes CASSQVGGEQYF.

This chain uses TRBV19 with TRBJ1-2; D is uncertain. The CDR3 length is 14 residues. V dropped 5 bases and J dropped 4 bases, with 14 bases sitting between them. CDR1 is LNHDA, CDR2 SQIVND, per germline (reference sequence). CDR3 amino acids: CASSGDGRVYGYTF. DNA for the CDR3: TGTGCCAGTAGTGGCGATGGACGTGTCTATGGCTACACCTTC.

J is TRBJ2-2 and V is TRBV21-1; the DNA was not compared with TRBD2, the D call given in the table. TRBV21-1 is an annotated pseudogene. The CDR3 has 16 amino acids. In nucleotides, the CDR3 is TGTGCCAGCAGCAAAGCACACGAGGCGACCACCGGGGAGCTGTTTTTT. It encodes CASSKAHEATTGELFF.

The gene calls are TRBV19 and TRBJ1-1; perhaps TRBD1 as D (5 bases). The V gene lost 6 bases and the J gene lost 5 bases, with 10 bases spanning the gap. Germline values: CDR1 LNHDA, CDR2 SQIVND (reference sequence). The CDR3 consists of 12 residues. CDR3 sequence (DNA): TGTGCCAGTAGATGGGGGAATACTGAAGCTTTCTTT. This codes for CASRWGNTEAFF.

The CDR3 spells CASSSGQGAAEAFF. CDR3 nucleotide sequence: TGTGCCAGCAGCTCGGGACAGGGGGCGGCTGAAGCTTTCTTT. The chain is built from TRBV5-5 and TRBJ1-1, with TRBD1 matching 12 bases. The trim removed 3 bases at V and 6 bases at J, leaving 3 bases unmatched. The CDR3 spans 14 residues. The V gene's germline CDR1 is SGHKS and CDR2 YYEKEE (reference sequence).

This clone was counted a single time. The chain joins TRBV12-3 or TRBV12-4 to TRBJ2-5, with D possibly called TRBD1 or TRBD2 (5 bases each). V shed 6 bases and J shed 5 bases, with 7 bases lying between them. The CDR3 spans 11 residues. This chain's CDR3 is CASRWDETQYF. CDR3 DNA sequence: TGTGCCAGCAGGTGGGACGAGACCCAGTACTTC.

The chain employs TRBV10-3 and TRBJ1-1; unclear D gene. CDR1 is ENHRY and CDR2 is SYGVKD in the germline V gene. V lost 9 bases, J lost 0 bases, and 11 bases lay in between. The CDR3 covers 13 residues. The CDR3 region has the DNA TGTGCCATAAAACGGCGGATGAACACTGAAGCTTTCTTT. Protein: CAIKRRMNTEAFF.

V is TRBV10-3 and J is TRBJ1-4; no reliable D call. The CDR3 has 16 residues. Germline V gene data show CDR1 as ENHRY and CDR2 as SYGVKD. V lost 4 bases to trimming and J lost 0 bases, with 12 bases between them. The CDR3 sequence: CAISGSQTTTNEKLFF. As DNA, the CDR3 is TGTGCCATCAGTGGGTCACAGACTACAACTAATGAAAAACTGTTTTTT.

The V gene is TRBV5-1, the J gene TRBJ2-3; a possible D gene is TRBD2 (5 bases). V dropped 2 bases and J dropped 0 bases, with 13 bases sitting between them. This CDR3 region has 16 residues. Per germline, CDR1 SGHRS and CDR2 YFSETQ. Written as DNA, the CDR3 is TGCGCCAGCAGCTTCGGACTGACGACTAGCACAGATACGCAGTATTTT. This translates into CASSFGLTTSTDTQYF.

The chain links TRBV7-3 to TRBJ2-1; D assignment may be TRBD1 or TRBD2 (5 bases each). The germline CDR1 and CDR2 sequences are SGHTA and FQGTGA. V dropped 4 bases and J dropped 9 bases, with 13 bases sitting between them. CDR3 length: 13 residues. DNA of the CDR3: TGTGCCAGCAGCTCCCTCGGTGGGGGTGAGCAGTTCTTC. Translating gives CASSSLGGGEQFF. Combining the CDR3 with reference TRBV7-3 and TRBJ2-1 gives the whole variable domain GAGVSQTPSNKVTEKGKYVELRCDPISGHTALYWYRQSLGQGPEFLIYFQGTGAADDSGLPNDRFFAVRPEGSVSTLKIQRTERGDSAVYLCASSSLGGGEQFFGPGTRLTVL.

This clone was seen only a few times. The V and J genes are TRBV11-3 and TRBJ2-3; D is unresolved. V lost 3 bases and J lost 0, with 7 bases in between. Germline lookup yields CDR1 SGHNT and CDR2 YENEEA. The CDR3 runs 14 residues. CDR3: CASSFNPSTDTQYF. For the CDR3, the DNA is TGTGCCAGCAGCTTTAACCCTAGCACAGATACGCAGTATTTT.

This clone was recorded many times. The V gene is TRBV18, the J gene TRBJ1-1, with D uncertain. Trimming left V 3 bases short and J 1 base short, with 12 bases between. The V gene's germline CDR1 is KGHSH and CDR2 LQKENI. The CDR3 is made up of 15 amino acids. Written as DNA, the CDR3 is TGTGCCAGCTCACCGATGGAGAAGGGGAACACTGAAGCTTTCTTT. Amino acid sequence: CASSPMEKGNTEAFF. The complete variable domain, with remaining parts taken from reference TRBV18 and TRBJ1-1, reads NAGVMQNPRHLVRRRGQEARLRCSPMKGHSHVYWYRQLPEEGLKFMVYLQKENIIDESGMPKERFSAEFPKEGPSILRIQQVVRGDSAAYFCASSPMEKGNTEAFFGQGTRLTVV.

This chain connects TRBV25-1 to TRBJ1-2; D is possibly TRBD1 (6 bases). Trimming shortened V by 5 bases and J by 6 bases, and 16 bases separated the two germline ends. Per the germline V gene, CDR1 is MGHDK and CDR2 is SYGVNS. The CDR3 sequence is 14 residues long. The CDR3 loop is CASSTSYRQDGYTF. CDR3 DNA sequence: TGTGCCAGCAGTACCTCCTACAGACAGGATGGCTACACCTTC.

This clone came up once. The CDR3 loop is CASRRTIHQPQHF. The CDR3 region has the DNA TGTGCCAGCAGAAGAACGATTCATCAGCCCCAGCATTTT. The rearrangement joins TRBV12-3 or TRBV12-4 to TRBJ1-5; D not certain. The CDR3 contains 13 residues. Trimming stripped 6 bases from V and 5 bases from J, with 11 bases between.

The chain combines TRBV4-1 with TRBJ2-7; D may be TRBD2 (6 bases). Germline V CDR1 and CDR2: MGHRA, YSYEKL. V was pared by 4 bases and J by 6 bases, with 13 bases between. The CDR3 is 13 residues long. The CDR3 coding sequence is TGCGCCAGCAGCCGCGGACTAACCTCCGAGCAGTACTTC. As protein: CASSRGLTSEQYF.

This chain uses TRBV6-6 with TRBJ1-2, with D uncertain. V gave up 5 bases and J gave up 5 bases, with 24 bases separating them. This CDR3 comprises 17 residues. CDR1 and CDR2 (germline): MNHNY, SVGAGI (reference sequence). This chain's CDR3 is CASSPPPGAAAGYGYTF. In nucleotides, the CDR3 is TGTGCCAGCAGTCCCCCGCCGGGAGCAGCGGCTGGGTATGGCTACACCTTC.

In its sample, this clone was seen a few times. This chain connects TRBV2 to TRBJ1-4; 7 bases are a match to TRBD1. The CDR3 is made up of 13 amino acids. Germline V lookup: CDR1 SNHLY, CDR2 FYNNEI. J gave up 6 bases and V 4 bases, and 2 bases lay outside the gene matches. This chain's CDR3 is CASSGQGYEKLFF. CDR3 in DNA: TGTGCCAGCAGTGGACAGGGCTATGAAAAACTGTTTTTT. The variable domain in full, with the rest retrieved from reference TRBV2 and TRBJ1-4, is EPEVTQTPSHQVTQMGQEVILRCVPISNHLYFYWYRQILGQKVEFLVSFYNNEISEKSEIFDDQFSVERPDGSNFTLKIRSTKLEDSAMYFCASSGQGYEKLFFGSGTQLSVL.

In DNA form, the CDR3 reads TGTGCCAGCAGCGTACCTGGGGGAGGGGGCGGTCGGAACACCATATATTTT. Translating it yields CASSVPGGGGGRNTIYF. This rearrangement joins TRBV9 to TRBJ1-3; 7 positions agree with TRBD1. With 1 base clipped from V and 7 bases from J, the junction kept 14 bases outside the gene matches. CDR1 and CDR2 (germline): SGDLS, YYNGEE. This CDR3 is 17 amino acids long.